A selection of T cell receptor beta chains follows, all from one sample in a study of OX40 agonist ivuxolimab in advanced cancers. TCRdb keeps only in-frame clones here, not all; method: immunoSEQ multiplex PCR. The sample yields about 94,000 clones, around 86% seen once. This material consisted of CD4+ or CD8+ T cells sorted from blood, taken in a trial of the OX40 agonist ivuxolimab. The origin of the receptors is an adult with an advanced solid tumor such as melanoma, head and neck, liver or kidney cancer. Each CDR3 is given with its conserved first and last residue. A D gene is named only where the DNA matches it firmly. Clone sizes are given selectively: once, few, many, or a class where the clone is expanded.

-,TRBJ1-1,-,TRBV5-6,TGTGCCAGCAGCCGGCTAGGCACTGAAGCTTTCTTT,CASSRLGTEAFF
-,TRBJ2-1,TRBD2,TRBV4-2,TGTGCCAGCAGCCATGTAAGCGGGGGACGCTCCTACAATGAGCAGTTCTTC,CASSHVSGGRSYNEQFF
-,TRBJ2-3,-,TRBV21-1,TGTGCCAGCAGCCCCCTCGCGGGACAGGGGGGCCCAGATACGCAGTATTTT,CASSPLAGQGGPDTQYF
-,TRBJ1-1,-,TRBV6-5,TGTGCCAGCCGATCCGACACTGAAGCTTTCTTT,CASRSDTEAFF
-,TRBJ1-1,-,TRBV30,TGTGCCTGGAATACGGTGAACGGTGAAGCTTTCTTT,CAWNTVNGEAFF
-,TRBJ2-4,TRBD1,TRBV5-4,TGTGCCAGCGAGGACAGGACGGTCGGGGACATTCAGTACTTC,CASEDRTVGDIQYF
-,TRBJ2-2,TRBD2,TRBV10-2,TGCGCCGGCAGCCCGCGGGGGGGGGCCGGGGAGCTGTTTTTT,CAGSPRGGAGELFF
-,TRBJ2-3,-,TRBV7-7,TGTGCTAGCAGCTTATCACAGGGCACAGATACGCAGTATTTT,CASSLSQGTDTQYF
-,TRBJ1-5,-,TRBV7-2,TGTGCCAGCAGCTTAGTTGAGGCCCAGCCCCAGCATTTT,CASSLVEAQPQHF
-,TRBJ2-4,TRBD1,TRBV5-6,TGTGCCAGCAGCTTAACCCGGCAGGGGGTAAACATTCAGTACTTC,CASSLTRQGVNIQYF
-,TRBJ2-4,-,TRBV6-4,TGTGCCAGCAGTGACTCCTTTAGGGCCAACATTCAGTACTTC,CASSDSFRANIQYF
-,TRBJ2-1,-,TRBV5-6,TGTGCCAGCAGCTTGGACCAAGACCATGAGCAGTTCTTC,CASSLDQDHEQFF
-,TRBJ2-3,TRBD1,TRBV29-1,TGCAGCGCCGGGACAGGGCGGACAGATACGCAGTATTTT,CSAGTGRTDTQYF
once,TRBJ1-2,-,TRBV14,TGTGCCATCCGTTCAGGGTATAACTATGGCTACACCTTC,CAIRSGYNYGYTF
-,TRBJ2-7,TRBD2,TRBV5-6,TGTGCCAGCAGCGGACTAGCGGCGAGCTACGAGCAGTACTTC,CASSGLAASYEQYF
-,TRBJ2-7,-,TRBV6-6,TGTGCCAGCAGTTACCCAGGGTCCTACGAGCAGTACTTC,CASSYPGSYEQYF
-,TRBJ2-2,TRBD2,TRBV11-2,TGTGCCAGCAGCCAGAGCGGGGGCCGGGGGACCGGGGAGCTGTTTTTT,CASSQSGGRGTGELFF
once,TRBJ2-7,-,TRBV7-2,TGCGCCAGCAGCACCAGTAATATAATGGGCCCACTCTGGGACGAGCAGTACTTC,CASSTSNIMGPLWDEQYF
-,TRBJ1-2,-,TRBV2,TGTGCCAGCAAGACAGCTAACTATGGCTACACCTTC,CASKTANYGYTF
-,TRBJ2-7,TRBD1,TRBV7-9,TGTGCCAGCAGCTCTCAACCGGGGACAGGGGGTTATAACGAGCAGTACTTC,CASSSQPGTGGYNEQYF
-,TRBJ1-1,-,TRBV10-3,TGTGCCATCAGTGAGTCACCGGGTGAAGCTTTCTTT,CAISESPGEAFF
-,TRBJ2-2,-,TRBV7-3,TGTGCCAGCACACCGGGGGATCGGGACACCGGGGAGCTGTTTTTT,CASTPGDRDTGELFF
-,TRBJ1-1,-,TRBV5-1,TGCGCCAGCAGCACACAGTGGGGAGAAACTGAAGCTTTCTTT,CASSTQWGETEAFF
-,TRBJ1-3,-,TRBV27,TGTGCCAGCAGTTTATTCGGGGGCGGGAACACCATATATTTT,CASSLFGGGNTIYF
once,TRBJ2-3,TRBD2,TRBV7-6,TGTGCCAGCAGCCACAGACGGGGGGGGGTGGATACGCAGTATTTT,CASSHRRGGVDTQYF
-,TRBJ1-1,-,TRBV6-5,TGTGCCAGCAGGGGGGCGACCGAGACTGAAGCTTTCTTT,CASRGATETEAFF
-,TRBJ2-2,-,TRBV30,TGTGCCTGGAGTGAAAAAGGGGGCGGGGAGCTGTTTTTT,CAWSEKGGGELFF
-,TRBJ1-2,-,TRBV7-8,TGTGCCACTGGACGGGGACCAGCTAACTATGGCTACACCTTC,CATGRGPANYGYTF
once,TRBJ2-7,-,TRBV29-1,TGCAGCGCCTCCTACATCGGGCAGGGCGGGGAGCAGTACTTC,CSASYIGQGGEQYF
-,TRBJ2-5,TRBD2,TRBV19,TGTGCCAGTAGTAAGGCCGGACTAGGTGGGGAGACCCAGTACTTC,CASSKAGLGGETQYF
-,TRBJ1-6,-,TRBV21-1,TGTGCCAGCAGCAATGGGCCCGGGCGGACAGACAATTCACCCCTCCACTTT,CASSNGPGRTDNSPLHF
-,TRBJ2-3,TRBD2,TRBV7-3,TGTGCCAGCAAATTAGCGGGGGGCACAGATACGCAGTATTTT,CASKLAGGTDTQYF
-,TRBJ1-4,TRBD1,TRBV7-8,TGTGCCAGCAGCTCAAGAAACAGGGGTGCGGATGAAAAACTGTTTTTT,CASSSRNRGADEKLFF
-,TRBJ1-4,TRBD1,TRBV4-1,TGCGCCAGCAGCCCGGGGACAGGAGTTGAGAATGAAAAACTGTTTTTT,CASSPGTGVENEKLFF
-,TRBJ2-2,-,TRBV19,TGTGCCAGTAGTATAGAAATCAGGGGTCCCGGGGAGCTGTTTTTT,CASSIEIRGPGELFF
-,TRBJ2-3,TRBD2,TRBV19,TGTGCCAGTAGTATAGACGGGGGGAGAACAGATACGCAGTATTTT,CASSIDGGRTDTQYF
-,TRBJ1-1,-,TRBV5-1,TGCGCCAGCAGCTTCAATACAGGGACTGAAGCTTTCTTT,CASSFNTGTEAFF
-,TRBJ2-1,TRBD2,TRBV6-5,TGTGCCAGCAGTTCGGTGACTAGCGCCCCGGAGCAGTTCTTC,CASSSVTSAPEQFF
-,TRBJ1-5,-,TRBV30,TGTGCCTGGAGCCCCCAGCCGCCGGACAGAGGATATCAGCCCCAGCATTTT,CAWSPQPPDRGYQPQHF
-,TRBJ1-2,-,TRBV9,TGTGCCAGCAGCGTAGCTGCGCAGGCCCCTGGGGGTGGCTACACCTTC,CASSVAAQAPGGGYTF
-,TRBJ2-5,TRBD2,TRBV5-4,TGTGCCAGCAGCTTGGCCGGGCTAGCGGGGGGGCCAGAGACCCAGTACTTC,CASSLAGLAGGPETQYF